This TCR beta chain was found in a study of CD8 T cells in Susac syndrome. With random hexamers, reverse transcription was performed on about 0.5 to 1 ug of RNA. TCRdb reprocessed the immunoSEQ multiplex PCR reads via MiXCR and lists one record per CDR3 protein. The repertoire holds some 120,000 distinct CDR3 sequences, about 95% seen once, with approximately 0.12% in the top ten. V was pared by 6 bases and J by 5 bases, with 13 bases between. Germline CDR1 DFQATT, CDR2 SNEGSKA (reference sequence). CDR3 length equals 13 residues. The source is a human donor with multiple sclerosis. The sequenced material came from CD4+ T cells from PBMCs. The rearrangement links TRBV20-1 to TRBJ2-2; the D is unclear. CDR3 in DNA: TGCAGTGCCTTAAAGGGTGAAACCGGGGAGCTGTTTTTT. Encoded protein: CSALKGETGELFF.